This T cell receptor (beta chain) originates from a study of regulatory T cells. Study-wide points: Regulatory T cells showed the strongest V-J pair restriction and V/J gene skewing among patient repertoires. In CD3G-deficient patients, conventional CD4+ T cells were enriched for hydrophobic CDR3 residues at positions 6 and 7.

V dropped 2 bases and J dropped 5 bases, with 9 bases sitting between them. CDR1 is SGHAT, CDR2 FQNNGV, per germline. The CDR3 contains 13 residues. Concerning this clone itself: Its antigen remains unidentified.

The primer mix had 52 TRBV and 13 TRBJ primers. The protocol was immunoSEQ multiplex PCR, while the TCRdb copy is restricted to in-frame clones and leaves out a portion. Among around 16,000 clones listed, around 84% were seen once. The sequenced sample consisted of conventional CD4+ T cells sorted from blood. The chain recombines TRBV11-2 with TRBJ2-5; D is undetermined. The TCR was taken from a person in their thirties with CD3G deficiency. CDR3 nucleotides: TGTGCCAGCAGCTTATCTAGGCGGGAGACCCAGTACTTC. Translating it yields CASSLSRRETQYF.